This TCR beta chain was identified in a study of T cells in localized non-small cell lung cancer. Study-level findings and limits: Uninvolved adjacent lung showed the highest T cell clonality, exceeding tumor. An association was observed between higher blood T cell density and longer overall survival. A median of around 60 clones ranked among the top 100 in tumor appeared in adjacent lung. Since sequencing was restricted to only one region of the tumor, intratumor heterogeneity remains a possibility.

The data were produced by immunoSEQ multiplex PCR, yet TCRdb's version contains in-frame clones alone and is incomplete. The sample lists around 79,000 clones, around three quarters seen once, with roughly a fifth in the top ten. A word on this clone: Its target is unknown.

The TCR comes from a man aged 40-75 years with stage II squamous cell lung carcinoma. The starting material was PBMCs, obtained before any cancer treatment.

CDR3 sequence reads: CASSPGGGDSNQPQHF. Here the CDR3 DNA reads TGCGCCAGCAGCCCTGGGGGGGGCGATAGCAATCAGCCCCAGCATTTT. This chain connects TRBV5-1 to TRBJ1-5, with D perhaps TRBD1 (6 bases). Germline-derived CDR1 and CDR2 are SGHRS and YFSETQ. Between the trimmed V and J ends, which lost 4 bases and 0 bases, there was a span of 14 bases. This CDR3 contains 16 residues. Using reference TRBV5-1 and TRBJ1-5 for the parts outside the CDR3, the full variable domain is KAGVTQTPRYLIKTRGQQVTLSCSPISGHRSVSWYQQTPGQGLQFLFEYFSETQRNKGNFPGRFSGRQFSNSRSEMNVSTLELGDSALYLCASSPGGGDSNQPQHFGDGTRLSIL.